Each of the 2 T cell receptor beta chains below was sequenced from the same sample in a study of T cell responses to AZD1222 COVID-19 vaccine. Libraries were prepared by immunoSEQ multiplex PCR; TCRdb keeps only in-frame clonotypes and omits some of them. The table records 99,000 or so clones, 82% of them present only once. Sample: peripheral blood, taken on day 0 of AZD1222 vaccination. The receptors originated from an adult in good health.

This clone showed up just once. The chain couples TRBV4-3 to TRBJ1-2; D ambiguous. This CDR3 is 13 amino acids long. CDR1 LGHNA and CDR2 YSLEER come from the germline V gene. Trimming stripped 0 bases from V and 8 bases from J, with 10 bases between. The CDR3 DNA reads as TGCGCCAGCAGCCAAGATCCTAAGTACGGCTACACCTTC. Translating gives CASSQDPKYGYTF.

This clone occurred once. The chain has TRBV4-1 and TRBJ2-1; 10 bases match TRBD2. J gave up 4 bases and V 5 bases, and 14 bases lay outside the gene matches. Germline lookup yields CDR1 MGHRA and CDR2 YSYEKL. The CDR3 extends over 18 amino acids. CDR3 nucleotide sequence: TGCGCCAGCAGCTCTGGCTATCTAGCGGGGGCTCATTACAATGAGCAGTTCTTC. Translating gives CASSSGYLAGAHYNEQFF.